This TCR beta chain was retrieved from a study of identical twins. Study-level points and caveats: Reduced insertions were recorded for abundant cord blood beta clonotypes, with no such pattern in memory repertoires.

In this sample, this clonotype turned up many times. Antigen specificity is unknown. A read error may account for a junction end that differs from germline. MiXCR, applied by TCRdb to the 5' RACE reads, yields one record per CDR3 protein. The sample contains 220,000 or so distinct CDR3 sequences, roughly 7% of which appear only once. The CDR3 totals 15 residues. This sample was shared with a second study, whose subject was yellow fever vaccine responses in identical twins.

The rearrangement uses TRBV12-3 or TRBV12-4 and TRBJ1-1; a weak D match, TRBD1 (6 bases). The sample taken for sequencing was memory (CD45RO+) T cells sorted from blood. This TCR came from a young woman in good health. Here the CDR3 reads CASSLVEGDNTEAFF. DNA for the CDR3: TGTGCCAGCAGCTTAGTGGAGGGGGATAACACTGAAGCTTTCTTT.